This T cell receptor beta chain was observed in a study of blood T cell repertoires in COVID-19. Study at large: T cells, B-cell-depleted T cells, or PBMCs provided the cDNA or gDNA that served as material.

This table comes from immunoSEQ multiplex PCR, and its TCRdb copy is limited to in-frame clones, with some not included. The sample contains about 120,000 clones, roughly 72% of which appear only once. The V segment lost 2 bases and the J segment 3 bases; nucleotides outside the gene matches: 3. The V gene's germline CDR1 is SGHVS and CDR2 FQNEAQ. The CDR3 has 15 amino acids. The TCR comes from a man aged 60 to 69 with acute or convalescent COVID-19. The rearrangement joins TRBV7-8 to TRBJ2-2; TRBD1 matches 7 bases. What was sequenced was peripheral blood. The CDR3 loop is CASSLRQGDTGELFF. CDR3 nucleotides: TGTGCCAGCAGCTTAAGACAGGGTGACACCGGGGAGCTGTTTTTT. Supplemented by reference TRBV7-8 and TRBJ2-2, the full variable domain reads GAGVSQSPRYKVAKRGQDVALRCDPISGHVSLFWYQQALGQGPEFLTYFQNEAQLDKSGLPSDRFFAERPEGSVSTLKIQRTQQEDSAVYLCASSLRQGDTGELFFGEGSRLTVL.